This TCR beta chain stems from a study of CD8 T cell repertoires and HIV-1 epitope variants. Overall study: T cells were stimulated with Twenty-five Gag and Nef peptides separately. Tested: three Gag epitope families, Nef HW9 and YT9. Enriched T cells were co-cultured with equal autologous T cell-negative cells. An uncultured baseline aliquot held 1M T cells.

This CDR3 is 14 amino acids long. With V trimmed by 6 bases and J by 4 bases, 8 bases remained unmatched. CDR1 and CDR2 (germline): SNHLY, FYNNEI. Assay: immunoSEQ multiplex PCR; the TCRdb copy retains only in-frame clones and omits some. The sample records thousands of clones, more than 65% being singletons. On this clone itself: No antigen is known for it.

The sequenced sample consisted of cultured CD8+ T cells derived from PBMCs. The V gene is TRBV2, the J gene TRBJ1-1, with 7 bases identical to TRBD1. This TCR came from a male donor with HIV. CDR3 protein: CASSSMTGRTEAFF. The DNA for the CDR3 is TGTGCCAGCAGCTCTATGACAGGGCGCACTGAAGCTTTCTTT.